This T cell receptor (beta chain) emerged from a study of cytomegalovirus exposure and HLA in healthy donors listed by TCRdb under 2017. With respect to the entire study: In an earlier analysis of roughly 500 of the donors, 276 Gb of sequence data and 100 million or so unique TCR beta sequences from 150 million to 200 million T cells were reported. Around 320 gigabases of sequencing data and roughly 90 million unique TCR sequences were included in an early release covering around 650 HLA-typed donors. Of the 398 genotyped donors, 81% were placed in the genetic ancestry cluster associated with self-reported Caucasian donors. The study aimed to test whether signatures of past pathogen exposure could be identified by cataloging public T cell receptors. Using immunosequencing, the study profiled T cell repertoires from 640 or so subjects and related those repertoires to cytomegalovirus serostatus. Besides the first cohort of 550 to 750 subjects, a separate validation cohort made up of roughly 120 different subjects was used. The study combined high-throughput TCR immunosequencing, statistical association of individual TCRs with disease status, and machine learning to predict cytomegalovirus infection status. A later analysis re-examined previously published TCR beta repertoires from more than 600 donors and added high-resolution HLA genotyping to investigate patterns of TCR occurrence. Rather than drawing on any new phenotypic data, the later analysis identified candidate immune exposures from TCR beta sequences and the way those sequences occurred across donors. An earlier analysis of about 620 of the donors applied high-throughput TCR beta sequencing to assess whether each TCR beta V gene segment acted as functional or pseudogenic. Donor age, sex, ethnicity and CMV serostatus were compiled together with the repertoire data. A later genetic analysis took genome-wide SNP genotypes for about 55% of the 666 donors and used that subset as a discovery cohort. All discovery cohort repertoires had been generated on a single sequencing platform. Class I and class II HLA loci were covered by the typing at four-digit resolution. The number of donors typed differed by locus, with about 629-630 for A, B, C, DRB1 and DQB1, around 520 for DQA1, over 600 for DPA1, and 472 for DPB1. Because of strong linkage in the cohort, roughly five DR-DQ haplotypes were treated as single units for association and clustering. Among about 370 genotyped donors of the cohort, an average of about 220,000 unique TCR beta nucleotide sequences was sequenced per donor, of which about 18% were non-productive.

The cohort consisted of approximately 670 healthy bone marrow donors. At the time of sampling, all cohort members were nominally healthy, though unrecorded immune exposures were likely present. The donor was CMV seronegative and belonged to the group of under 400 seronegative cohort members. A peripheral blood sample was provided by each donor, and peripheral blood mononuclear cells were used for TCR beta sequencing. Genomic DNA extraction from the blood cell samples was performed with the Qiagen DNeasy Blood Extraction Kit. Details on this clone: Its cognate antigen has yet to be identified. It has no much larger one-base neighbor in the sample; base qualities were not kept.

Summary of the overall study and its limitations: A later analysis found that HLA-associated TCR beta chains were more clonally expanded and had lower generation probabilities than equally common non-associated chains. In an earlier analysis of approximately 590 of the donors, most TCR beta V segments were observed in productive rearrangements about 90% or about 30% of the time, broadly matching IMGT annotations. Roughly uniform sequencing depth across donors was assumed in presence/absence analyses, although this assumption may not hold. A cluster of highly shared sequence variants was judged likely to represent a technical artifact of the sequencing pipeline. A few of the identified cytomegalovirus-associated TCR beta chains were confirmed in vitro to be specific for cytomegalovirus antigens. A total of fewer than 200 TCR beta chains were listed by the study as associated with cytomegalovirus. Some IMGT-functional V segments, including TRBV6-2 and TRBV6-3, could not be told apart with the 87-base-pair reads, so those segments were excluded. Compared with the approximately 670-donor mean, donors in an Asian-associated ancestry cluster had fewer N-insertions in productive TCRs, according to a later genetic analysis. According to a later analysis, most CMV-associated TCR beta chains appeared to be HLA-restricted, and the HLA associations seemed to be driven largely by CMV exposure. Correlated functional status among segregating V segments might be attributable to linkage disequilibrium, but an unknown experimental factor could not be ruled out. The cohort was sequenced for TCR beta chains only, and without alpha or paired-chain data the features that could be detected were limited. When HLA alleles, especially DR and DQ, strongly co-occurred, TCR associations were difficult to assign to individual alleles. An association between a missense DCLRE1C variant and V-gene and J-gene trimming of TCR beta chains was found in a later genetic analysis and replicated in an independent cohort. Several of the top co-occurrence clusters appeared to be linked to parvovirus B19, influenza, CMV and Epstein-Barr virus, according to a later analysis. Because some donors lacked HLA typing at each locus, the association tests relied only on the typed subset. A later analysis found that TCR association rates varied across HLA loci, with DRB1 alleles showing the most associated TCRs and HLA-C alleles the fewest. In both the original and validation cohorts, the classifier was reported to diagnose cytomegalovirus status with high specificity and sensitivity. A further reported finding was that TCR beta sequences accurately predicted the HLA-A and HLA-B alleles for most subjects in the first cohort. Most TCR sequences were observed very rarely across donors, whereas some public TCRs were present in many individuals. Because counts were too low, more than 15 rarely observed V segments, including chromosome 9 orphons, were left out of the earlier analysis of several hundred of the donors. The only immune exposure information available for the cohort was CMV serostatus. The authors suggested that the approach could potentially be extended to other disease states and immunological phenotypes. At a false discovery rate of 0.05, a later analysis linked under 20,000 TCR beta sequences to specific HLA alleles.

The germline V end is reduced by 5 bases and the J end by 2 bases; junction bases left unmatched: 7. Reading the germline V gene gives CDR1 SGHTA and CDR2 FQGNSA. Measured from the cysteine to the phenylalanine, the CDR3 is 15 residues long. Just the 45-base CDR3 DNA is kept, in frame starting at base 1. Receptors were amplified or captured by the immunoSEQ multiplex PCR assay. For the multiplex PCR, a mixture combining 60 forward primers for TCR Vbeta segments and 13 reverse primers for TCR Jbeta segments was used. The CDR3 region of rearranged TCR beta genes was amplified from genomic DNA by a multiplex PCR assay. The amplified TCR beta libraries were sequenced on the Illumina HiSeq System as 87-base-pair reads. The published analysis was carried out like this. A later analysis tallied around 80 million unique TCR beta chains across the 700 or so repertoires, and some 10 million of those chains were shared by two or more donors. Raw reads were error-corrected and collapsed into unique sequences with a nearest-neighbor algorithm that merged closely related sequences to remove PCR and sequencing errors. CDR3 sequences were aligned to IMGT reference sequences to assign V, D and J gene segments. Each retained sequence needed at least a six-nucleotide match to both a V gene segment and a J gene segment. Rearrangements were called productive when the CDR3 lacked stop codons and stayed in frame with V and J; all others were non-productive. Following IMGT convention, CDR3 was defined as the stretch from the second conserved V-encoded cysteine to the conserved J-encoded phenylalanine. The earlier analysis of fewer than 750 of the donors excluded sequences that lacked an unambiguous match to a single V gene segment. An earlier analysis of about 590 of the donors classified V segments as functional when productive rearrangements were above 56.7% and as segregating when the standard deviation between donors was above 5%. A statistical classification framework was built for diagnosing cytomegalovirus status from the catalog of TCR beta chain sequences. A later analysis assigned V and J genes by comparing TCR nucleotide sequences with IMGT/GENE-DB human TR gene sequences. Using the TCRdist pipeline, a later analysis assigned CDR3 sequences along with most-parsimonious VDJ recombination scenarios. A later analysis defined each TCR beta chain by its CDR3 amino acid sequence plus V-gene family, and excluded reads lacking a unique V-gene family. In a later analysis, fewer than 650 highly shared, low-generation-probability nucleotide sequences were removed to address suspected cross-contamination and a sequencing artifact. For each public chain, a later analysis derived a clonal expansion index from normalized ranks of inferred template counts within each repertoire. In a later analysis, generation probabilities were computed using a VDJ recombination model fitted to out-of-frame rearrangements, and the results were checked against IGoR. In a later analysis, hypergeometric tests were used to score TCR-TCR, TCR-HLA and TCR-CMV co-occurrence, with a repertoire-size bias correction applied to TCR pairs. In a later analysis, false discovery rates were estimated by permuting HLA or CMV assignments 20 times. In a later analysis, co-occurring TCRs were grouped using DBSCAN, with TCRdist sequence similarity added in when clustering inside HLA-allele-positive subsets. Co-occurrence clustering excluded repertoires with fewer than 30,000 or more than 120,000 public chains, plus five with anomalous nucleotide sharing. TCRdb took this table from immuneACCESS and kept in-frame rearrangements with V and J called. Such tables lack part of the clones; where checked against another copy, unresolved V genes explain under half of the gap, and the rest is unexplained. From that table come the V and J calls and clone size; the DNA was used to work out D and trimming. This sample holds 85,000 to 130,000 clones; over 75% were observed only once. In total, the top ten clones hold 3.6% of the sample.

The clonotype originates from a man aged 55 to 70 in good health and CMV-seronegative. The chain was built from TRBV7-2 and TRBJ2-5; TRBD2 aligns with 8 central bases. Input material: PBMCs. The CDR3 region has the sequence CASSPQAGGQETQYF. In nucleotide form, the sequence is TGTGCCAGCAGCCCCCAGGCGGGGGGTCAAGAGACCCAGTACTTC.